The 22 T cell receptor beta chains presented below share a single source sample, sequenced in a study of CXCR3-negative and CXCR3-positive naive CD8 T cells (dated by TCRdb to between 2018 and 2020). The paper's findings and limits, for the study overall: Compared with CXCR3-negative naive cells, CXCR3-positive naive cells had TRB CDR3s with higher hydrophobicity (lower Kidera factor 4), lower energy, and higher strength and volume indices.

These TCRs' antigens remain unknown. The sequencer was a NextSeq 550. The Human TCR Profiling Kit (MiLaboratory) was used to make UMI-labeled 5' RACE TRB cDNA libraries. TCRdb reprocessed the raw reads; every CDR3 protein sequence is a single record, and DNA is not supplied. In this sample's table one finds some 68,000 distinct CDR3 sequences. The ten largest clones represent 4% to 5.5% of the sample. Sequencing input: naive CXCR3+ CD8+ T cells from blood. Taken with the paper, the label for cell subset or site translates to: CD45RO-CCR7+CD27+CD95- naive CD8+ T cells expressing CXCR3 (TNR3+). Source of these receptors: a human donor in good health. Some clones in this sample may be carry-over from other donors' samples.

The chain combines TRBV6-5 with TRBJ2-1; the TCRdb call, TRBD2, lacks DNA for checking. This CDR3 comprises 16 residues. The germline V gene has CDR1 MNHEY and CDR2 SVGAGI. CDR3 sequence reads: CASSLIAGRDYNEQFF.

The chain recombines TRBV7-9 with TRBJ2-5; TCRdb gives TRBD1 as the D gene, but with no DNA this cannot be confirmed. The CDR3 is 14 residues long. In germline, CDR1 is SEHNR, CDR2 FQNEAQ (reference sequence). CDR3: CASSSPESQETQYF.

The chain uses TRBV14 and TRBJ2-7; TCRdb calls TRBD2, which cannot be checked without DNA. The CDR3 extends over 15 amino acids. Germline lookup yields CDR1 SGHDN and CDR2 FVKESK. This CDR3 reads CASSQLAGGLNEQYF.

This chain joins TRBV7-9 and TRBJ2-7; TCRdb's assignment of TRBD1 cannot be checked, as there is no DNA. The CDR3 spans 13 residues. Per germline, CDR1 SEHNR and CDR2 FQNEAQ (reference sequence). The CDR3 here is CAIALDGSYEQYF.

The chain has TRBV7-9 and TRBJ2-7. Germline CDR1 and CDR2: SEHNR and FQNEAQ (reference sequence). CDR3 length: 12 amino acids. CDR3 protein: CASSDETYEQYF.

The CDR3 region is CASRETGIDEQFF. The gene calls are TRBV3-1 and TRBJ2-1; without DNA, the TCRdb call of TRBD1 cannot be checked. The CDR3 contains 13 residues. Germline V CDR1 and CDR2: LGHDT, YNNKEL (reference sequence).

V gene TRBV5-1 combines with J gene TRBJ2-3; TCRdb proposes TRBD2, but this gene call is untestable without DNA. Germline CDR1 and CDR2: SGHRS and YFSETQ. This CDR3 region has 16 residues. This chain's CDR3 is CASSFGIAGGGDTQYF.

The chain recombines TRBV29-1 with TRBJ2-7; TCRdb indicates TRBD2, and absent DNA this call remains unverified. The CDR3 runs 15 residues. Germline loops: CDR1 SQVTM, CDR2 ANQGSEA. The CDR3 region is CSVDGLAGGSYEQYF.

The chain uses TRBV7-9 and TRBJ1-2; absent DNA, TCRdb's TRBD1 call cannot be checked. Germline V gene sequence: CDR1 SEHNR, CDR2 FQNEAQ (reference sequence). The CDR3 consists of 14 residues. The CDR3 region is CASLRTGGIEGYTF.

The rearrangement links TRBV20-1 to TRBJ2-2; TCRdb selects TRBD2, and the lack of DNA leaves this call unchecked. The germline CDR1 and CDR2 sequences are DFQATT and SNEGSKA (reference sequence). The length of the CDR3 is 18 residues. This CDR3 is CSARDTLAGEVNTVELFF.

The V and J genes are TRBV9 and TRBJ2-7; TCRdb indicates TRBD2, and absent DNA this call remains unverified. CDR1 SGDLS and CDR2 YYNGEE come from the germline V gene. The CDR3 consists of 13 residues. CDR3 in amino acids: CASSPGTLGEQYF.

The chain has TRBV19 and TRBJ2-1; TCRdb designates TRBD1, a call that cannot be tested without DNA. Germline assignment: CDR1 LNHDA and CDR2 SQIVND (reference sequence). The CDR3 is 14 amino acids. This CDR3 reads CASSIFAGGDEQFF.

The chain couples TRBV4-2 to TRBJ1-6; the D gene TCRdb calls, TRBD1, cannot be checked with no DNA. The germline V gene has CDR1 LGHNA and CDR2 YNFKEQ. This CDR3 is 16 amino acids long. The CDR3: CASSQDPGSVNSPLHF.

The CDR3: CSVKQTSYNEQFF. The chain joins TRBV29-1 to TRBJ2-1. There are 13 residues in the CDR3. Germline V gene lookup returns CDR1 SQVTM and CDR2 ANQGSEA.

CDR3 sequence: CSVEADHGSFADEQYF. The chain couples TRBV29-1 to TRBJ2-7. This CDR3 is built from 16 residues. The germline CDR1 and CDR2 sequences are SQVTM and ANQGSEA.

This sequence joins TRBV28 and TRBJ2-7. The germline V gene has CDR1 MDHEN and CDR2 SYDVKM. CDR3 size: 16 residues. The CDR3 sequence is CASSSRVLHPTYEQYF.

This chain's CDR3 is CSAHITSGTYTDTQYF. The V gene is TRBV20-1, the J gene TRBJ2-3. CDR1 is DFQATT and CDR2 is SNEGSKA in the germline V gene (reference sequence). The CDR3 loop spans 16 amino acids.

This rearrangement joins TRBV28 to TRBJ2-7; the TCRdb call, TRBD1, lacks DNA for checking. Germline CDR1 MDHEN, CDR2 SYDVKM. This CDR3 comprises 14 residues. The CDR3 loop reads CASSPPPVTEEQYF.

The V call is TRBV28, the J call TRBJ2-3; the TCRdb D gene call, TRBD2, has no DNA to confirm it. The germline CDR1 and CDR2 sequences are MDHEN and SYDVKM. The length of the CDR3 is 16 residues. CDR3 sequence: CASSLSWQGSTDTQYF.

Here the CDR3 reads CASRRLAEDTQYF. The rearrangement joins TRBV12-3 or TRBV12-4 to TRBJ2-3. The CDR3 length is 13 residues.

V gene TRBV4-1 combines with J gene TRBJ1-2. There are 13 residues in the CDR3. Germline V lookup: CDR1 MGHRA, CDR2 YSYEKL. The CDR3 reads CASSQDQNYGYTF.

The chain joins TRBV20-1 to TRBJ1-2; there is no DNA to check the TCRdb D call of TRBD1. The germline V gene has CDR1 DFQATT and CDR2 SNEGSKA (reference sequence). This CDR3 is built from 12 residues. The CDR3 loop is CSASRGPYGYTF.